This record covers a single TCR beta chain. Time point indicated: pretreatment peripheral blood. The record originates from a study of PD-L1 blockade in urothelial cancer. Clones were read by immunoSEQ multiplex PCR, and TCRdb kept only the in-frame ones, dropping some. The sample lists some 38,000 clones, approximately 80% occurring once. The source of this sequence is an elderly man with urothelial cancer. The sequencing here drew on PBMCs, taken around atezolizumab (anti-PD-L1) treatment.

CDR3 bases: TGTGCCAGCAGCTTCAGGGGGTCCGGGGAGCTGTTTTTT. Amino acid sequence: CASSFRGSGELFF. This sequence joins TRBV11-2 and TRBJ2-2; the match to TRBD1 covers 7 bases. The CDR3 is 13 residues long. The V segment lost 3 bases and the J segment 6 bases; nucleotides outside the gene matches: 1. CDR1 is SGHAT, CDR2 FQNNGV, per germline.